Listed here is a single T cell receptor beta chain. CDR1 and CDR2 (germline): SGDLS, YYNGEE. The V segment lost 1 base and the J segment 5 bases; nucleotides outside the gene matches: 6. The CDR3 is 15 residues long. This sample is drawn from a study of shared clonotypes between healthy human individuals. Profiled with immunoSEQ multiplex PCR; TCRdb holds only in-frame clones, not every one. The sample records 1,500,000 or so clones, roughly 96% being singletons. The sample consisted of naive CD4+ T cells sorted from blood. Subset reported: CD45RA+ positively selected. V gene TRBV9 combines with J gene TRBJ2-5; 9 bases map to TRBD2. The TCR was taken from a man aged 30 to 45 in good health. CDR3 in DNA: TGTGCCAGCAGCGTATCGAGCGGGAGGAAGGAGACCCAGTACTTC. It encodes CASSVSSGRKETQYF.